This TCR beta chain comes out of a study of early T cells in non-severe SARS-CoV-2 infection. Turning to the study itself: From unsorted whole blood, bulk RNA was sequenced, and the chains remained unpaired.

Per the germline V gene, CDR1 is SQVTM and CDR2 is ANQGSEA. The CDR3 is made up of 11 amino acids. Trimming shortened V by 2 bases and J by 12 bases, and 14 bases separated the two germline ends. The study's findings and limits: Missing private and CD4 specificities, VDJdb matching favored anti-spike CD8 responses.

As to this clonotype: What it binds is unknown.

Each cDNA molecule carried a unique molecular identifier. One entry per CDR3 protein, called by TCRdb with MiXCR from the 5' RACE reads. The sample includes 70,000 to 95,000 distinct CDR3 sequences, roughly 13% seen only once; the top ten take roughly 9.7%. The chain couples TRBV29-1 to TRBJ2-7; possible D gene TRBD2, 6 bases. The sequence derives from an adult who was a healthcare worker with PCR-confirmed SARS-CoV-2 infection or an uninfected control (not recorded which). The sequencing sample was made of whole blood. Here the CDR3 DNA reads TGCAGCGTTGAAAAGGAGGGTGTGCGGTACTTC. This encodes CSVEKEGVRYF.